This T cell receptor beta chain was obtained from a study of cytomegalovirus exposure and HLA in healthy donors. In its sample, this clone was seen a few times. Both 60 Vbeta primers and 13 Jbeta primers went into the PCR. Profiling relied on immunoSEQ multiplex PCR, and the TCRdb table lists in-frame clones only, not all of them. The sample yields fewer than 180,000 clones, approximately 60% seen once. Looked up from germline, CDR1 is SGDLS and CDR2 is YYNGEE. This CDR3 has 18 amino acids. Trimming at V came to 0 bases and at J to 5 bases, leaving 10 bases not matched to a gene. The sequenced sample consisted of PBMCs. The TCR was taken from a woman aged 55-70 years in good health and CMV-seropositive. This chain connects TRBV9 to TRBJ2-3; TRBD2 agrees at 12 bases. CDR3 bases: TGTGCCAGCAGCGTAGGACTAGCGGGAGTAGGATGGGAAGATACGCAGTATTTT. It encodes CASSVGLAGVGWEDTQYF.